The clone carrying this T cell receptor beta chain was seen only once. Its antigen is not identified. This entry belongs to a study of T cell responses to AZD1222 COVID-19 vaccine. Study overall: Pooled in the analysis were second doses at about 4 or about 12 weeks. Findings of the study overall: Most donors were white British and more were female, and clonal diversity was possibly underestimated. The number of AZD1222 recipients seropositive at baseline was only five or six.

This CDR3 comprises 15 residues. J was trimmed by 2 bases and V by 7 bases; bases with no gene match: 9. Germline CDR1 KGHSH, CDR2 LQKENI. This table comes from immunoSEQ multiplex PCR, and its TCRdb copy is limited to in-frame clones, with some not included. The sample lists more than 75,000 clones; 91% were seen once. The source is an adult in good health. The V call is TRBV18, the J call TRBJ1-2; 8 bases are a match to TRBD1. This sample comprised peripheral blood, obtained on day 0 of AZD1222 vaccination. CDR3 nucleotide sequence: TGTGCCAGCTTCGATGGACAGGGCAGAAACTATGGCTACACCTTC. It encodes CASFDGQGRNYGYTF.